Listed below are T cell receptor beta chains from one sample, sequenced in a study of regulatory T cells in long-lasting Graves disease. TCRdb used MiXCR to reprocess the multiplex PCR reads, holding one entry per CDR3 protein. Of 560,000 or so distinct CDR3 sequences listed, about 15% were seen once; the top ten hold around 12%. The same specimen was also included in a second study, on T cells in Graves' hyperthyroidism and ophthalmopathy.

The sample in question was peripheral blood mononuclear cells (PBMCs), obtained at new diagnosis, from a patient treated with antithyroid drugs. The receptors derive from a man aged 18 to 30 with Graves disease. Both conserved end residues are part of each CDR3. D genes are given only for firm matches. Clone size appears in some rows only: once, few, many, or a class for an expanded clone.

V: TRBV20-1
size: many
J: TRBJ2-1
D: TRBD2
CDR3: CSAGRTSGRVGNEQFF
DNA: TGCAGTGCGGGAAGGACTAGCGGGAGGGTGGGGAATGAGCAGTTCTTC

V: TRBV28
size: many
J: TRBJ2-1
D: TRBD1
CDR3: CASSLYGTGGVDEQFF
DNA: TGTGCCAGCAGTTTATATGGGACAGGGGGTGTAGATGAGCAGTTCTTC

V: TRBV4-1
size: NA
J: TRBJ2-2
D: TRBD2
CDR3: CASSPLAGGNTGELFF
DNA: TGCGCCAGCAGCCCTTTAGCGGGAGGAAACACCGGGGAGCTGTTTTTT

V: TRBV20-1
size: few
J: TRBJ2-7
D: TRBD2
CDR3: CSASMSGLAAYEQYF
DNA: TGCAGTGCTAGTATGTCTGGGCTAGCGGCCTACGAGCAGTACTTC

V: TRBV25-1
size: many
J: TRBJ1-6
D: TRBD1
CDR3: CASREGTGRSPLHF
DNA: TGTGCCAGCAGGGAAGGGACAGGGCGTTCACCCCTCCACTTT

V: TRBV5-1
size: many
J: TRBJ1-1
D: NA
CDR3: CASSSRVGLTEAFF
DNA: TGCGCCAGCAGCTCCAGGGTGGGTTTGACTGAAGCTTTCTTT

V: TRBV27
size: NA
J: TRBJ2-5
D: NA
CDR3: CASSYSPVPGETQYF
DNA: TGTGCCAGCAGTTACTCTCCGGTCCCAGGGGAGACCCAGTACTTC

V: TRBV5-1
size: many
J: TRBJ2-1
D: NA
CDR3: CASSWRGGPYNEQFF
DNA: TGCGCCAGCAGCTGGCGGGGCGGACCCTACAATGAGCAGTTCTTC

V: TRBV5-6
size: few
J: TRBJ2-7
D: NA
CDR3: CASSPREGYEQYF
DNA: TGTGCCAGCAGCCCGAGAGAGGGCTACGAGCAGTACTTC

V: TRBV29-1
size: NA
J: TRBJ2-2
D: TRBD2
CDR3: CSVGLAGRNTGELFF
DNA: TGCAGCGTCGGACTAGCGGGACGAAACACCGGGGAGCTGTTTTTT

V: TRBV20-1
size: many
J: TRBJ2-7
D: NA
CDR3: CSARDPGAETIRGF
DNA: TGCAGTGCTAGAGATCCGGGAGCGGAAACAATTCGCGGCTTC

V: TRBV2
size: NA
J: TRBJ2-3
D: NA
CDR3: CASDGDTQYF
DNA: TGTGCCAGCGACGGAGATACGCAGTATTTT

V: TRBV4-2
size: NA
J: TRBJ2-5
D: NA
CDR3: CASSQTITPETQYF
DNA: TGTGCCAGCAGCCAAACCATAACGCCAGAGACCCAGTACTTC

V: TRBV7-9
size: NA
J: TRBJ2-1
D: NA
CDR3: CASSPNVGEQFF
DNA: TGTGCCAGCAGCCCAAACGTTGGTGAGCAGTTCTTC

V: TRBV6-2/TRBV6-3
size: NA
J: TRBJ2-2
D: TRBD2
CDR3: CASSYRLAVTGELFF
DNA: TGTGCCAGCAGTTACAGGCTAGCGGTTACCGGGGAGCTGTTTTTT

V: TRBV6-1
size: many
J: TRBJ1-2
D: NA
CDR3: CASSERAGYGYTF
DNA: TGTGCCAGCAGTGAAAGGGCAGGTTATGGCTACACCTTC

V: TRBV7-6
size: few
J: TRBJ1-1
D: TRBD1
CDR3: CASSSYRGKSAEAFF
DNA: TGTGCCAGCAGCTCATACAGGGGGAAGAGCGCTGAAGCTTTCTTT

V: TRBV4-1
size: NA
J: TRBJ2-1
D: TRBD2
CDR3: CASSLAAQTSALNNEQFF
DNA: TGCGCCAGCAGCCTCGCTGCCCAGACTAGCGCACTAAACAATGAGCAGTTCTTC

V: TRBV19
size: few
J: TRBJ2-7
D: NA
CDR3: CASSASRDPGYEQYF
DNA: TGTGCCAGTAGTGCGAGCCGGGACCCGGGCTACGAGCAGTACTTC

V: TRBV28
size: NA
J: TRBJ1-5
D: NA
CDR3: CASSIVGGANQPQHF
DNA: TGTGCCAGCAGTATAGTCGGGGGGGCCAATCAGCCCCAGCATTTT

V: TRBV3-1
size: few
J: TRBJ2-3
D: TRBD2
CDR3: CASSLYSGSSTDTQYF
DNA: TGTGCCAGCAGCCTTTATAGCGGGAGTAGTACAGATACGCAGTATTTT

V: TRBV12-3/TRBV12-4
size: many
J: TRBJ1-2
D: NA
CDR3: CASSSFMGGRGYTF
DNA: TGTGCCAGCAGTTCCTTTATGGGGGGCCGGGGCTACACCTTC

V: TRBV7-6
size: many
J: TRBJ2-7
D: NA
CDR3: CASSSFTGTYGEQYF
DNA: TGTGCCAGCAGCTCCTTCACCGGGACATACGGGGAGCAGTACTTC

V: TRBV10-1
size: NA
J: TRBJ1-1
D: NA
CDR3: CASSLPSREAEAFF
DNA: TGCGCCAGCAGCCTACCCTCGCGCGAGGCTGAAGCTTTCTTT

V: TRBV6-1
size: NA
J: TRBJ2-1
D: NA
CDR3: CASTRGGPTHNEQFF
DNA: TGTGCCAGCACTCGGGGTGGGCCGACCCACAATGAGCAGTTCTTC

V: TRBV12-5
size: NA
J: TRBJ1-2
D: NA
CDR3: CASGLEGLGGYTF
DNA: TGTGCTAGTGGTTTGGAGGGGCTGGGGGGCTACACCTTC

V: TRBV7-3
size: NA
J: TRBJ1-3
D: TRBD1
CDR3: CASSLGTGSTIYF
DNA: TGTGCCAGCAGCCTAGGGACAGGGAGCACCATATATTTT

V: TRBV12-3/TRBV12-4
size: many
J: TRBJ2-7
D: TRBD1
CDR3: CASSFSGQGPEQYF
DNA: TGTGCCAGCAGTTTCTCGGGACAGGGCCCCGAGCAGTACTTC

V: TRBV2
size: once
J: TRBJ2-6
D: TRBD2
CDR3: CASSPRGAGANVLTF
DNA: TGTGCCAGCTCCCCCCGGGGGGCTGGGGCCAACGTCCTGACTTTC

V: TRBV28
size: many
J: TRBJ2-6
D: NA
CDR3: CASSGFGAGANVLTF
DNA: TGTGCCAGCAGTGGATTCGGGGCTGGGGCCAACGTCCTGACTTTC

V: TRBV5-6
size: NA
J: TRBJ2-7
D: NA
CDR3: CASSLGPAGMGEQYF
DNA: TGTGCCAGCAGCTTGGGCCCGGCAGGGATGGGGGAGCAGTACTTC

V: TRBV5-4
size: NA
J: TRBJ2-3
D: TRBD2
CDR3: CASSPSGSPDTQYF
DNA: TGTGCCAGCAGCCCTAGCGGGAGCCCAGATACGCAGTATTTT

V: TRBV7-9
size: NA
J: TRBJ1-1
D: TRBD1
CDR3: CASSLGDRSMNTEAFF
DNA: TGTGCCAGCAGCTTAGGGGACAGGAGCATGAACACTGAAGCTTTCTTT

V: TRBV20-1
size: NA
J: TRBJ1-5
D: TRBD1
CDR3: CSARPRDRGFNQPQHF
DNA: TGCAGTGCTCGCCCCCGGGACAGGGGCTTCAATCAGCCCCAGCATTTT

V: TRBV5-1
size: many
J: TRBJ2-7
D: NA
CDR3: CASSLGGTVAHEQYF
DNA: TGCGCCAGCAGCTTGGGAGGGACGGTGGCCCACGAGCAGTACTTC

V: TRBV30
size: few
J: TRBJ2-7
D: NA
CDR3: CAGVVSYEQYF
DNA: TGTGCCGGTGTCGTCTCCTACGAGCAGTACTTC

V: TRBV28
size: many
J: TRBJ2-5
D: NA
CDR3: CASTSAGQETQYF
DNA: TGTGCCAGCACGTCGGCGGGGCAAGAGACCCAGTACTTC

V: TRBV2
size: many
J: TRBJ2-2
D: TRBD2
CDR3: CASTGGPYTGELFF
DNA: TGTGCCAGCACGGGAGGGCCTTACACCGGGGAGCTGTTTTTT

V: TRBV6-5
size: many
J: TRBJ2-2
D: TRBD1
CDR3: CASSYPRGGSDTGELFF
DNA: TGTGCCAGCAGTTACCCGCGAGGGGGCAGTGACACCGGGGAGCTGTTTTTT

V: TRBV4-3
size: NA
J: TRBJ1-2
D: NA
CDR3: CASSQTGHSSGYGYTF
DNA: TGCGCCAGCAGCCAGACGGGACACTCCTCGGGCTATGGCTACACCTTC

V: TRBV14
size: few
J: TRBJ2-3
D: NA
CDR3: CASSPGQYSTDTQYF
DNA: TGTGCCAGCAGCCCTGGACAGTATAGCACAGATACGCAGTATTTT

V: TRBV5-1
size: many
J: TRBJ2-1
D: NA
CDR3: CASSLESAYNEQFF
DNA: TGCGCCAGCAGCTTGGAATCCGCTTACAATGAGCAGTTCTTC

V: TRBV20-1
size: NA
J: TRBJ2-3
D: TRBD2
CDR3: CSAPGGGGSATDTQYF
DNA: TGCAGTGCCCCCGGGGGGGGCGGGAGTGCCACAGATACGCAGTATTTT